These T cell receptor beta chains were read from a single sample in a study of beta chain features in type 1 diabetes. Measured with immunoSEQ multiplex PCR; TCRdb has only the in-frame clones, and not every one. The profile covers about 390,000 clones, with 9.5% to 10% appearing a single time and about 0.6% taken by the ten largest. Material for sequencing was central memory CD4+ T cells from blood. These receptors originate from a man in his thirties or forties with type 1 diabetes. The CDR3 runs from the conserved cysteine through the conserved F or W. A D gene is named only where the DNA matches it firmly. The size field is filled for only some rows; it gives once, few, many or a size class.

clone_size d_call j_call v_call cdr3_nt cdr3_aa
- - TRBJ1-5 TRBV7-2 TGTGCCAGCAGCCTACAGGGTCCCCTTAGCAATCAGCCCCAGCATTTT CASSLQGPLSNQPQHF
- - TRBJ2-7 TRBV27 TGTGCCAGCCGATTAGGAAGTGGGGGCTACGAGCAGTACTTC CASRLGSGGYEQYF
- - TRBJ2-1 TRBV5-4 TGTGCCAGCAGCTATGGGGACACCTCCTACAATGAGCAGTTCTTC CASSYGDTSYNEQFF
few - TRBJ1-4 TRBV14 TGTGCCAGCAGCCCTCGGATAAGTGGCGAAAAACTGTTTTTT CASSPRISGEKLFF
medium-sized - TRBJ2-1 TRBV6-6 TGTGCCAGCACACCCGGTGGATCCTCCTACAATGAGCAGTTCTTC CASTPGGSSYNEQFF
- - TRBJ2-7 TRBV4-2 TGTGCCAGCAGCCCCCTCGCCCGGACAAGCTCCTACGAGCAGTACTTC CASSPLARTSSYEQYF
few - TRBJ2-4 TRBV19 TGTGCCAGTCATTCGGGGGCCTACTCACACAAAAACATTCAGTACTTC CASHSGAYSHKNIQYF
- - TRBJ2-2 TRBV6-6 TGTGCCAGCAGTTACCAGGATCCCGGGGAGCTGTTTTTT CASSYQDPGELFF
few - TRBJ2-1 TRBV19 TGTGCCAGTCTAAGGTGGAATGAGCAGTTCTTC CASLRWNEQFF
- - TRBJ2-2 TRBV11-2 TGTGCCAGCAGCTTAGCCGGACAAAACACCGGGGAGCTGTTTTTT CASSLAGQNTGELFF
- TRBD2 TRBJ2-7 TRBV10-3 TGTGCCATCAGTGAGCAACTAGCGGGAGGGTCCGAGCAGTACTTC CAISEQLAGGSEQYF
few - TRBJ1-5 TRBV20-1 TGCAGTGCCGCAGGGAACCAGCCCCAGCATTTT CSAAGNQPQHF
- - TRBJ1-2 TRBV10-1 TGCGCCAGCAGTGAGTCTTTTACCCTAGGCTACACCTTC CASSESFTLGYTF
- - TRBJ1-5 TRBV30 TGTGCCTGGAGGTGGCCAGCAAAGGGGCAGCCCCAGCATTTT CAWRWPAKGQPQHF
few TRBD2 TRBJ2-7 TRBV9 TGTGCCAGCAGCGTAGCTACTAGCGGGACCTACGAGCAGTACTTC CASSVATSGTYEQYF
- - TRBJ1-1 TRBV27 TGTGCCAGCAGTCCCCTTGTGGGGGAGAACACTGAAGCTTTCTTT CASSPLVGENTEAFF
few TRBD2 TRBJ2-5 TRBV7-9 TGTGCCAGCAGCTTATCTAGCGGGGGTCGTCAAGAGACCCAGTACTTC CASSLSSGGRQETQYF
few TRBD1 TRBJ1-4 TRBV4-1 TGCGCCAGCAGCCGAGGGACAGCCACGGAGTCGAAACTGTTTTTT CASSRGTATESKLFF
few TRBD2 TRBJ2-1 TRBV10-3 TGTGCCATCAGGGCTAGCGGGGGACCGAAATTGAATGAGCAGTTCTTC CAIRASGGPKLNEQFF
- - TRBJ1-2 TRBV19 TGTGCCAGTAGTCCAACGCCTGGCGGGATTAACCAAGGCTATGGCTACACCTTC CASSPTPGGINQGYGYTF
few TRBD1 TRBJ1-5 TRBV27 TGTGCCAGCACTCCCCGCTCAGGGGGCGCGGATGGCAATCAGCCCCAGCATTTT CASTPRSGGADGNQPQHF
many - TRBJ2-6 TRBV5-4 TGTGCCAGTGCAACAGGGTCCGGGGCCAACGTCCTGACTTTC CASATGSGANVLTF